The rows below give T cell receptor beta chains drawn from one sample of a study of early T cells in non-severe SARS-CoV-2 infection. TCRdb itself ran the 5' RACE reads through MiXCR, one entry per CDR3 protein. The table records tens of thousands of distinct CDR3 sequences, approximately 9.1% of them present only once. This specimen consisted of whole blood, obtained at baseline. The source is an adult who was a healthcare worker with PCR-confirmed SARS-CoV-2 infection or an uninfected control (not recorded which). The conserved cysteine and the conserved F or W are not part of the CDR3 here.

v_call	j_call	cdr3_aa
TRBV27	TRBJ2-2	ASSFGPGQTNTGELF
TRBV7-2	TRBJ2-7	ASSLGFPTTSYEQY
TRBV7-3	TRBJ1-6	ASSLTGGNNSPLH
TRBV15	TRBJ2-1	ATSKEDTRGLAGIAYNEQF
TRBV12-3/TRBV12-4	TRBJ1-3	ASRQGVGNSGNTIY
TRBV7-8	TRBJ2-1	ASSQGPFHPNEQF
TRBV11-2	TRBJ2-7	ASSPVATGSYEQY
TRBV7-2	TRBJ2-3	ASSYLISVGGTDTQY
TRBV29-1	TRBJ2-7	SGKLAGGSYEQY
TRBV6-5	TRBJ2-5	ASSRDVQETQY
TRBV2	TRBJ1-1	ASRGNRDMNTEAF
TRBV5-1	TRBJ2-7	ASSLSGTPAYEQY
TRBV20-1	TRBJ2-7	SARDLQRNYEQY
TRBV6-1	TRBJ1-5	ASTVGQGNQPQH
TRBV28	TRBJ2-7	ASSSGGEQY
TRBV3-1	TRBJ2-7	ASSQGLTNSEQY
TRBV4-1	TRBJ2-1	ASSPLDMGFGNEQF
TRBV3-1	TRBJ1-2	ASSQVAGGYT
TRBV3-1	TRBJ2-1	ASSRGAGGGGNEQF
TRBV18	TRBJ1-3	ASSPNAGQSTGNTIY
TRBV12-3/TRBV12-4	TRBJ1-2	ASSFNKGST
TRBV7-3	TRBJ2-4	ASSQTGPTGVSAKNIQY
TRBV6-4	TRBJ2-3	ASSDSSGNTDTQY
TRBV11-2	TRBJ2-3	ASSFADTQY
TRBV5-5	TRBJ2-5	ASSGGQGYEETQY
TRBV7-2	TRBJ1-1	ASSLYGRNTEAF
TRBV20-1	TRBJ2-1	SGSRGSWNEQF
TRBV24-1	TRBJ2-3	ATSGSTDTQY
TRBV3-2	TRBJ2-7	ASSQDHPVSNYEQY
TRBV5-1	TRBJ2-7	ASSLGVGSSYEQY
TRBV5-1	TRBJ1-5	ASSLYSNQPQH
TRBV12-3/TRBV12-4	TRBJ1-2	ASSFSSRDRGYGYT
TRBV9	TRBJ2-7	ASSGGDSIIYEQY
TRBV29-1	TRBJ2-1	SVDETSGNYNEQF
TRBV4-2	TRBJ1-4	ASSQDRGNEKLF
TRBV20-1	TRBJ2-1	SASTAASGLSYNEQF
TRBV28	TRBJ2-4	ASSPIRSGRFIQY
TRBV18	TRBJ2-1	ASSRGKDNEQF
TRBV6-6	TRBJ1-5	ASSYRQGAVSQH
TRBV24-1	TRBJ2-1	ATKSTGQSYNEQF
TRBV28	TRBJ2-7	ASSRDNSYEQY
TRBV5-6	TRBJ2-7	ASSFPRRPYEQY
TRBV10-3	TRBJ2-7	AISEEREPTYEQY
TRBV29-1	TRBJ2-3	SVVVGADTQY
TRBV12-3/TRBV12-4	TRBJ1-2	ASSFGTVYGYT
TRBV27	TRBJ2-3	ASSLDRGSTDTQY
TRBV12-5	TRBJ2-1	ASGSMPLAGDSYNEQF
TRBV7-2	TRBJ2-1	ASSYEFDEQF
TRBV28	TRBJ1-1	ASSSGGGLSAF
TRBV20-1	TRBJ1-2	SAGTIGNYGYT
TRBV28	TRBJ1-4	ASNRLAGREKLF
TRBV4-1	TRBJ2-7	ATAISESAYEQY
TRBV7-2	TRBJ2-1	ASTKGQGVAYNEQF
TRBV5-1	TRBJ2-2	ASSTTVTGELF
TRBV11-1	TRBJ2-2	ASSSVAGGGELF
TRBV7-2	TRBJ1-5	ASSLVGDGQPQH